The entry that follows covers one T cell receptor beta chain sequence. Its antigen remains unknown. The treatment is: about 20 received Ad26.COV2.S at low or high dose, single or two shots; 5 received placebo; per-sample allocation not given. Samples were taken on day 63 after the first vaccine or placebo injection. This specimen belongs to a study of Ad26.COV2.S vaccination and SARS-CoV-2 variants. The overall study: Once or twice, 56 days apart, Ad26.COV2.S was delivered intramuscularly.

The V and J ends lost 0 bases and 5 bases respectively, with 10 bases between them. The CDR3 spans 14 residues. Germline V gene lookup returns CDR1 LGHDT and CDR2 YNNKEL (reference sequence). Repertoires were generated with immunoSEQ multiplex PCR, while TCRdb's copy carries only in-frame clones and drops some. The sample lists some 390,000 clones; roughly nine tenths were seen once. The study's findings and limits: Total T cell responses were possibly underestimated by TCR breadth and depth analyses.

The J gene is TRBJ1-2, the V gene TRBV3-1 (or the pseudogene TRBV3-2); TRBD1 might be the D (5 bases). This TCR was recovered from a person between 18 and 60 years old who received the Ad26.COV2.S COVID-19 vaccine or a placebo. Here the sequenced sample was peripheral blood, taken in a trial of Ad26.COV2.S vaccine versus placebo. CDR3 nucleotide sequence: TGTGCCAGCAGCCAAGAACAGGTTGGGTATGGCTACACCTTC. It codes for CASSQEQVGYGYTF.